These 21 T cell receptor beta chains came from one sample sequenced in a study of T cell clonality in common variable immunodeficiency. Sequencing used immunoSEQ multiplex PCR; TCRdb keeps in-frame clones, though not all of them. Singletons are absent from the sample, which has 50,000 to 60,000 clones. The sequencing sample was made of peripheral blood mononuclear cells. The source is a person aged 18-70 years in good health.

In its sample, this clone was seen many times. The CDR3 end lies 3 residues beyond the end of the read and is filled in from the germline J gene. The rearrangement joins TRBV6-2 or TRBV6-3 to TRBJ1-2; D is unresolved. V was shortened by 2 bases and J by 1 base, with 5 bases between the two germline ends. Germline V lookup: CDR1 MNHEY, CDR2 SVGEGT. CDR3 size: 13 residues. This CDR3 is CASSYEGNYGYTF. The covered CDR3 bases are TGTGCCAGCAGTTACGAGGGTAACTATGGC.

This clone was observed many times. The read finishes 3 residues shy of the CDR3 end, and the germline J gene is used to complete it. The chain combines TRBV20-1 with TRBJ2-5, with TRBD1 matching over 7 bases. J was trimmed by 5 bases and V by 7 bases; bases with no gene match: 10. The CDR3 contains 13 residues. Germline lookup yields CDR1 DFQATT and CDR2 SNEGSKA (reference sequence). Partial CDR3 DNA: TGCAGTGTCGAGACAGGGCTGGGTGAGACC. Encoded protein: CSVETGLGET. The full-length CDR3 reads as CSVETGLGETQYF.

This clone has at least ten counts. The read is 3 residues too short to cover the CDR3 end, so that end is filled in from the germline J gene. J is TRBJ1-2 and V is TRBV6-4, with D tentatively TRBD1 (6 bases). V dropped 5 bases and J dropped 1 base, with 11 bases sitting between them. Germline assignment: CDR1 MRHNA and CDR2 SNTAGT. The CDR3 is made up of 14 amino acids. The CDR3 reads CASSTEGDNYGYTF. The CDR3 bases that were read are TGTGCCAGCAGTACCGAGGGGGATAACTATGGC.

Many counts were recorded for this clone. The read ends 3 residues before the CDR3 terminus; that terminus is restored from the germline J gene. This chain uses TRBV12-3 or TRBV12-4 with TRBJ1-4; D ambiguous. CDR3 length: 13 residues. With 3 bases removed from V and 3 bases from J, the gap between germline ends came to 5 bases. The CDR3 region is CASSLAPNEKLFF. The sequenced part of the CDR3 DNA is TGTGCCAGCAGTTTGGCACCTAATGAAAAA.

The sample holds many counts of this clone. The CDR3 extends 3 residues past the end of the read, so its final part is completed from the germline J gene. The chain links TRBV14 to TRBJ1-6, with 8 bases fitting TRBD1. Germline CDR1 is SGHDN and CDR2 is FVKESK. The CDR3 consists of 14 residues. With V trimmed by 7 bases and J by 7 bases, 6 bases remained unmatched. The CDR3 DNA, read in part, is TGTGCCAGCAACAGACAGGGGATAAATTCACCC. Translating it yields CASNRQGINSP. The CDR3 in full is CASNRQGINSPLHF.

This clone was found many times. This chain's CDR3 is CASRGIGLYNSPLHF. CDR3 DNA (partial): TGTGCCAGCAGGGGCATCGGCCTATATAATTCACCC. V and J are TRBV6-2 or TRBV6-3 and TRBJ1-6; D ambiguous. The read ends 3 residues early relative to the CDR3; the germline J gene fills the gap. V gave up 6 bases and J gave up 4 bases, with 13 bases separating them. The CDR3 loop spans 15 amino acids. Germline CDR1 MNHEY, CDR2 SVGEGT.

This clone was counted ten times or more. From the germline J gene comes the end of the CDR3, since the read stops 3 residues before it. The chain carries TRBV14 and TRBJ1-3, with no clear D. Germline-derived CDR1 and CDR2 are SGHDN and FVKESK. Trimming shortened V by 2 bases and J by 7 bases, and 6 bases separated the two germline ends. The CDR3 extends over 12 amino acids. The CDR3 bases that were read are TGTGCCAGCAGCCAAACGAGGAACACC. Protein sequence: CASSQTRNT. In full, the CDR3 is CASSQTRNTIYF.

This clone was picked up many times. At one boundary the junction diverges from the germline segment, which might be a read error. The CDR3 is cut off 3 residues early in the read; its end comes from the germline J gene. The chain links TRBV4-2 to TRBJ1-5; TRBD1 matches 8 bases. The CDR3 spans 15 residues. Germline V gene sequence: CDR1 LGHNA, CDR2 YNFKEQ. CDR3 sequence: CASSDDRGPNQPQHF. The sequenced CDR3 bases are TGCGCCAGCAGCGATGACAGGGGACCTAATCAGCCC.

This clone occurred many times. The read comes to an end 3 residues before the CDR3 does, leaving the germline J gene to fill in the end. The same CDR3 also results from other DNA sequences found in this sample. The chain combines TRBV20-1 with TRBJ1-6; D is undetermined. V was shortened by 3 bases and J by 2 bases, with 11 bases between the two germline ends. This CDR3 is 15 amino acids long. Looked up from germline, CDR1 is DFQATT and CDR2 is SNEGSKA (reference sequence). Here the CDR3 reads CSARKGGTYNSPLHF. Incomplete CDR3 DNA: TGCAGTGCTAGGAAGGGTGGAACCTATAATTCACCC.

This clone showed up many times. Coverage ceases 3 residues before the CDR3 finishes, and the germline J gene fills in the end. The chain recombines TRBV6-1 with TRBJ2-7; tentative D call: TRBD2 (6 bases). V dropped 4 bases and J dropped 1 base, with 8 bases sitting between them. The length of the CDR3 is 13 residues. Germline loops: CDR1 MNHNS, CDR2 SASEGT. CDR3 loop: CASSGGGSYEQYF. Incomplete CDR3 DNA: TGTGCCAGCAGTGGTGGGGGGTCCTACGAG.

This clone occurred many times. The part of the CDR3 DNA that was read is TGTGCCTGGAGTGTTGACAGCTCCTACGAG. Amino acids: CAWSVDSSYE. The CDR3 reads in full as CAWSVDSSYEQYF. This chain uses TRBV30 with TRBJ2-7; the D gene is possibly TRBD1 (5 bases). The sequence runs out 3 residues before the end of the CDR3; the remainder is reconstructed from the germline J gene. The ends were cut back, 0 bases at V and 0 bases at J, with 6 bases in the middle. The CDR3 runs 13 residues. Germline CDR1 GTSNPN, CDR2 SVGIG (reference sequence). The full variable domain, in which reference TRBV30 and TRBJ2-7 provide the parts outside the CDR3, is SQTIHQWPATLVQPVGSPLSLECTVEGTSNPNLYWYRQAAGRGLQLLFYSVGIGQISSEVPQNLSASRPQDRQFILSSKKLLLSDSGFYLCAWSVDSSYEQYFGPGTRLTVT.

This clone was observed many times. The observed sequence ends 3 residues before the CDR3 terminus, with the missing tail filled in from the germline J gene. The chain couples TRBV18 to TRBJ2-1; 7 bases map to TRBD2. CDR3 size: 18 residues. CDR1 is KGHSH, CDR2 LQKENI, per germline. J gave up 4 bases and V 6 bases, and 18 bases lay outside the gene matches. The CDR3 DNA, read in part, is TGTGCCAGCTCCCAGGAAGCGGGACTAAGCGCGGGGTACAATGAG. Its protein is CASSQEAGLSAGYNE. The entire CDR3 sequence reads CASSQEAGLSAGYNEQFF.

This clone has ten or more counts. The covered CDR3 bases are TGTGCCATCAAGTCCGACGGGGTGACAACC. It yields the protein CAIKSDGVTT. The complete CDR3 protein is CAIKSDGVTTQYF. The chain has TRBV10-3 and TRBJ2-5, with D perhaps TRBD2 (5 bases). The CDR3 end lies 3 residues beyond the end of the read and is filled in from the germline J gene. The CDR3 sequence is 13 residues long. Per germline, CDR1 ENHRY and CDR2 SYGVKD.

There are many counts of this clone. The read ends 3 residues early relative to the CDR3; the germline J gene fills the gap. The V and J genes are TRBV5-4 and TRBJ2-2; D uncertain. This CDR3 has 14 amino acids. V was trimmed by 1 base and J by 1 base, leaving 5 bases between them. CDR1 and CDR2 from the germline V gene are SGHNT and YYREEE (reference sequence). The CDR3 bases that were read are TGTGCCAGCAGCTTGCGACAGAACACCGGGGAG. Translation gives CASSLRQNTGE. The CDR3, in full, reads CASSLRQNTGELFF.

This clone has ten or more counts. The CDR3 end falls 3 residues outside the read, so it is completed with the germline J gene. The V call is TRBV30, the J call TRBJ1-3; no reliable D call. V lost 2 bases and J lost 3, with 8 bases in between. Looked up from germline, CDR1 is GTSNPN and CDR2 is SVGIG (reference sequence). The CDR3 runs 13 residues. The CDR3 is CAWSLDYGNTIYF. Incomplete CDR3 DNA: TGTGCCTGGAGTTTGGACTATGGAAACACC.

This clone came up many times. Read data end 3 residues before the CDR3 end; the end is taken from the germline J gene. This sequence joins TRBV11-2 and TRBJ2-5; D unclear. Germline V gene data show CDR1 as SGHAT and CDR2 as FQNNGV. The CDR3 consists of 13 residues. The V and J ends lost 3 bases and 3 bases respectively, with 8 bases between them. The sequenced CDR3 bases are TGTGCCAGCAGCTTTGTAAGGGAAGAGACC. It yields the protein CASSFVREET. The full CDR3 protein reads CASSFVREETQYF.

As regards this clone: The sequenced fragment ends 3 residues before the CDR3 boundary, so the rest is inferred from the germline J gene. The chain joins TRBV2 to TRBJ2-4, with D maybe TRBD2 (5 bases). This CDR3 has 13 amino acids. Per germline, CDR1 SNHLY and CDR2 FYNNEI. This chain's CDR3 is CASSDTGIETQYF. The sequenced CDR3 bases are TGTGCCAGCAGTGACACGGGGATCGAGACT.

This clone was counted at least ten times. One junction end disagrees with the germline gene, perhaps due to a read error. Read data end 3 residues before the CDR3 end; the end is taken from the germline J gene. The chain has TRBV4-2 and TRBJ2-2, with 10 bases aligning to TRBD2. CDR3 length: 17 residues. Looked up from germline, CDR1 is LGHNA and CDR2 is YNFKEQ. The sequenced part of the CDR3 DNA is TGCGCCAGCAGCCGCGGACTAGCGGCCGATTCCCCCGGGGAG. This sequence encodes CASSRGLAADSPGE. The complete CDR3 reads CASSRGLAADSPGELFF.

The sample holds many counts of this clone. The CDR3 goes on 3 residues after the read ends, and that part is filled in from the germline J gene. V gene TRBV20-1 combines with J gene TRBJ2-1, with 8 bases lining up with TRBD2. CDR1 DFQATT and CDR2 SNEGSKA come from the germline V gene (reference sequence). V shed 6 bases and J 4 bases; nucleotides not matched to a gene: 8. The length of the CDR3 is 14 residues. CDR3 DNA (partial): TGCAGTGCCATAGCGGGGCTCGGGTACAATGAG. Encoded protein: CSAIAGLGYNE. The CDR3 reads in full as CSAIAGLGYNEQFF.

Details on this clone: The CDR3 end falls 3 residues outside the read, so it is completed with the germline J gene. The chain carries TRBV11-3 and TRBJ1-2; a possible D gene is TRBD1 (5 bases). The CDR3 is 15 residues long. Germline CDR1 SGHNT, CDR2 YENEEA. The CDR3 protein is CASRRGPLSTDTYTF. The CDR3 DNA, read in part, is TGTGCCAGCAGAAGGGGTCCCCTGAGCACAGATACC.

This clone was picked up many times. The CDR3 is cut off 3 residues early in the read; its end comes from the germline J gene. The chain links TRBV4-1 to TRBJ2-3; D uncertain. Germline V gene data show CDR1 as MGHRA and CDR2 as YSYEKL. The CDR3 loop spans 17 amino acids. The part of the CDR3 DNA that was read is TGCGCCAGCAGCCAAGATGCCTTGCAGGCCTACCAAGAGACG. Amino acids: CASSQDALQAYQET. The whole CDR3 is CASSQDALQAYQETQYF.